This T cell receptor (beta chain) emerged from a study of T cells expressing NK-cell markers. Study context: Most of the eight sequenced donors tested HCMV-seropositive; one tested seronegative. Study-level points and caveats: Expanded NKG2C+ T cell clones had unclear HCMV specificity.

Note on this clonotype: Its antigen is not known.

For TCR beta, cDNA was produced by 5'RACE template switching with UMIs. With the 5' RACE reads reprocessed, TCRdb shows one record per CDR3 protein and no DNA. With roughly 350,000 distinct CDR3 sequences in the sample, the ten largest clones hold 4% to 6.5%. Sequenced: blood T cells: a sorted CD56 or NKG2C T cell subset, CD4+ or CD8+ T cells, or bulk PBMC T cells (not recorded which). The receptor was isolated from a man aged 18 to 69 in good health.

This chain's CDR3 is CASSRTGGPYNEQFF. This chain joins TRBV18 and TRBJ2-1; TCRdb names TRBD1, which stays unverified in the absence of DNA. Germline V gene sequence: CDR1 KGHSH, CDR2 LQKENI. The CDR3 runs to 15 residues.